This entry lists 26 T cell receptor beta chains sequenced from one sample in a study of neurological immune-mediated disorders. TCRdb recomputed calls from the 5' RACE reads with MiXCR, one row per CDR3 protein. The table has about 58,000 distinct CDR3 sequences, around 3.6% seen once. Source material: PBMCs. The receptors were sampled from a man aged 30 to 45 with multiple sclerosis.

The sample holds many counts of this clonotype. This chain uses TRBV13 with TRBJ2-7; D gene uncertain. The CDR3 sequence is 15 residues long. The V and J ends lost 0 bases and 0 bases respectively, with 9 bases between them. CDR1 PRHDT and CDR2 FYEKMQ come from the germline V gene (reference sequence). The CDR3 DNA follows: TGTGCCAGCAGCTTAGGGTCGACGAGCTCCTACGAGCAGTACTTC. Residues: CASSLGSTSSYEQYF. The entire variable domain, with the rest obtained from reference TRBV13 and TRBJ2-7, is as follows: AAGVIQSPRHLIKEKRETATLKCYPIPRHDTVYWYQQGPGQDPQFLISFYEKMQSDKGSIPDRFSAQQFSDYHSELNMSSLELGDSALYFCASSLGSTSSYEQYFGPGTRLTVT.

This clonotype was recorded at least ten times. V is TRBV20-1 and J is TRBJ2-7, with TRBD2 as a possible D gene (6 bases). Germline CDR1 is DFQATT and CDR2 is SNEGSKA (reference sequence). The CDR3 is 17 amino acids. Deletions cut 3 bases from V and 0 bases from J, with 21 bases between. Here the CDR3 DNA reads TGCAGTGCTAGTGGCACTTACGGGACTTCGAGCTCCTACGAGCAGTACTTC. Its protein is CSASGTYGTSSSYEQYF.

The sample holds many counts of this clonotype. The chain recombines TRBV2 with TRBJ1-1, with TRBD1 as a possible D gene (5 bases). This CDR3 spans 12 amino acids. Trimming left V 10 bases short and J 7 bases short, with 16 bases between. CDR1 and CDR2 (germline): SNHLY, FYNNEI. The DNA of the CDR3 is TGTGCCACCCACCCCGGGACGGGTGAAGCTTTCTTT. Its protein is CATHPGTGEAFF.

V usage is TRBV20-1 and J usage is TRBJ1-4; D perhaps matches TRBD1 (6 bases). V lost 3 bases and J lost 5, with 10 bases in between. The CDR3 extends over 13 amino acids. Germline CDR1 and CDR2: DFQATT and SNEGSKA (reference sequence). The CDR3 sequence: CSASRTDNEKLFF. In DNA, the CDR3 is TGCAGTGCTAGTAGGACAGACAATGAAAAACTGTTTTTT.

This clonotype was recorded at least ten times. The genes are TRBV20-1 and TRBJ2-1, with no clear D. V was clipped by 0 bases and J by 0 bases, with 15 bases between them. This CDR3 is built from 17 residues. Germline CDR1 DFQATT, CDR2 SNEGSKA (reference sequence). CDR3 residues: CSARDQTARSSYNEQFF. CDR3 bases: TGCAGTGCTAGAGATCAGACTGCCAGGAGCTCCTACAATGAGCAGTTCTTC.

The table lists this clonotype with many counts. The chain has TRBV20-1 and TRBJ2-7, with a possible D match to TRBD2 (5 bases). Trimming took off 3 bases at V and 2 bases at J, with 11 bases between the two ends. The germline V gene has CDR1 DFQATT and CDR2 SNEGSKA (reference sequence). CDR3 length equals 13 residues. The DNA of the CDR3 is TGCAGTGCTAGTATACTAGAGGCCTACGAGCAGTACTTC. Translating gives CSASILEAYEQYF.

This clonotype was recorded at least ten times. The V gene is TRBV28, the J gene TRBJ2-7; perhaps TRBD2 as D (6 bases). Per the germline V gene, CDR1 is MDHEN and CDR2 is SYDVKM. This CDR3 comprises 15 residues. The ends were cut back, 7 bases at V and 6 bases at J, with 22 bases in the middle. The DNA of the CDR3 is TGTGCCAGCACCTTGGGAAGGGCGGACTACTCCGAGCAGTACTTC. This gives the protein CASTLGRADYSEQYF.

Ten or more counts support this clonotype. Here the CDR3 DNA reads TGTGCCACCAGCAGAGAGATTGCCCACGGCTCTGGAAACACCATATATTTT. Translated: CATSREIAHGSGNTIYF. V is TRBV15 and J is TRBJ1-3, with unresolved D. CDR1 is LNHNV and CDR2 is YYDKDF in the germline V gene (reference sequence). CDR3 length: 17 amino acids. V shed 0 bases and J shed 0 bases, with 12 bases lying between them.

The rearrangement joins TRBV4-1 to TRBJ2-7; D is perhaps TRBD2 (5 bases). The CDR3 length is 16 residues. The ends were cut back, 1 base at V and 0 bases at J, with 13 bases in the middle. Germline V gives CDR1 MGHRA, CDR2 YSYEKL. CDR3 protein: CASSQGRGQVSYEQYF. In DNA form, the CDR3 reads TGCGCCAGCAGCCAAGGGAGAGGGCAGGTCTCCTACGAGCAGTACTTC.

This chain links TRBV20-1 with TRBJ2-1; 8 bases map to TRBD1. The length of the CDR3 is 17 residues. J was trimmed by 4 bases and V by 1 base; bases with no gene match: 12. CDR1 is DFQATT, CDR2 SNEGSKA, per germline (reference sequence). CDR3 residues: CSARGGTGVQEYNEQFF. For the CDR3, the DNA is TGCAGTGCTAGAGGGGGGACAGGAGTCCAAGAATACAATGAGCAGTTCTTC.

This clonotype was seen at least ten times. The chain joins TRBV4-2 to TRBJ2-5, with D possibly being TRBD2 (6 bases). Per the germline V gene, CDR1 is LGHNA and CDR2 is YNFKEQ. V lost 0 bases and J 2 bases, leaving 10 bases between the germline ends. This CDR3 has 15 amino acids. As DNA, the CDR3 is TGTGCCAGCAGCCAAGACCCTAGCGTGCAAGAGACCCAGTACTTC. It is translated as CASSQDPSVQETQYF.

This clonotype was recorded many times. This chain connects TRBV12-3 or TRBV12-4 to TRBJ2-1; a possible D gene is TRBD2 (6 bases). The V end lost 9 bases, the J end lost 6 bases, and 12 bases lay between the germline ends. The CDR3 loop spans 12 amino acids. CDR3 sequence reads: CASGGDLNEQFF. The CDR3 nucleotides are TGTGCCAGTGGAGGGGACCTCAATGAGCAGTTCTTC.

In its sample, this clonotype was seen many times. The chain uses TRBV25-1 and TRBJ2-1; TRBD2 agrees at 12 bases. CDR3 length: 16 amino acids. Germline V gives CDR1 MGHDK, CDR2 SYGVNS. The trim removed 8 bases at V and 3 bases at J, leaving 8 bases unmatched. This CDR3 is CASAPSGRAGYNEQFF. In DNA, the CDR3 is TGTGCCAGCGCCCCTAGCGGGAGGGCCGGCTACAATGAGCAGTTCTTC.

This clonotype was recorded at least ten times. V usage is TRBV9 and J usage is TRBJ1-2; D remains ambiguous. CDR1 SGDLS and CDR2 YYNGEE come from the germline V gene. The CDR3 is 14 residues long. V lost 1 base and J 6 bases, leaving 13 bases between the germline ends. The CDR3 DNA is TGTGCCAGCAGCGTACACCCCGAAGCGAATGGCTACACCTTC. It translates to CASSVHPEANGYTF.

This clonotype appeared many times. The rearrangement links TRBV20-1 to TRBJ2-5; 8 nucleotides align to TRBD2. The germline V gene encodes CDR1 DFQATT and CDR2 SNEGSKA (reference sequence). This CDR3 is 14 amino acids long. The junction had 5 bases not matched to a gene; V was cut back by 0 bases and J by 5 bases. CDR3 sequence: CSARDGLATETQYF. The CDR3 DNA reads TGCAGTGCTAGAGATGGACTAGCTACCGAGACCCAGTACTTC.

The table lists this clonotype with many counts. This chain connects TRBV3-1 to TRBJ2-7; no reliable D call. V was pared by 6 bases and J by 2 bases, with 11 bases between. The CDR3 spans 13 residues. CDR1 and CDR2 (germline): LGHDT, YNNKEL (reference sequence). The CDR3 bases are TGTGCCAGCAGTATCAGTGGCACCTACGAGCAGTACTTC. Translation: CASSISGTYEQYF.

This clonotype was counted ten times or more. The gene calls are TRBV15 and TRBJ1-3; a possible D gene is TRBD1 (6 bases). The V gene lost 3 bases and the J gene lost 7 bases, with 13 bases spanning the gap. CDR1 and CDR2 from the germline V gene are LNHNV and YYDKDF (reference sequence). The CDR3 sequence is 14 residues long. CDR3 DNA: TGTGCCACCAGCAGCGGCAGGGGTAGGAACACCATATATTTT. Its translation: CATSSGRGRNTIYF.

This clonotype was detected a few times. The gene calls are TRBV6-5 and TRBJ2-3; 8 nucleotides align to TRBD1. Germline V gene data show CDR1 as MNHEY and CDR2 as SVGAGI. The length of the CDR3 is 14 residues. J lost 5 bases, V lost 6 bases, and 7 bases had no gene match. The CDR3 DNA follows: TGTGCCAGCAGCTCCCGGGACAGGAGAGATACGCAGTATTTT. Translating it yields CASSSRDRRDTQYF.

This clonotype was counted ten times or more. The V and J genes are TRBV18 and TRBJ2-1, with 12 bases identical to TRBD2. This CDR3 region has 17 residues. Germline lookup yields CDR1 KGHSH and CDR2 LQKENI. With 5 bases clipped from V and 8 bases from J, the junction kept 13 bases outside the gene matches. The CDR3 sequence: CASSIRLTSGGTHEQFF. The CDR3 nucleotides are TGTGCCAGCTCAATCCGTCTTACTAGCGGGGGGACTCATGAGCAGTTCTTC.

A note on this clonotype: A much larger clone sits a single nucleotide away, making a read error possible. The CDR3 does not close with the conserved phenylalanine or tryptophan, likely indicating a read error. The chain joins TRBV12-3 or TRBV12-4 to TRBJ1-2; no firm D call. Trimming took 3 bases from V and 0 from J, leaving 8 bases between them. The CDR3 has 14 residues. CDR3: CASSFILANYGYTL. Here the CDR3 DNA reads TGTGCCAGCAGTTTTATCCTCGCTAACTATGGCTACACCCTC.

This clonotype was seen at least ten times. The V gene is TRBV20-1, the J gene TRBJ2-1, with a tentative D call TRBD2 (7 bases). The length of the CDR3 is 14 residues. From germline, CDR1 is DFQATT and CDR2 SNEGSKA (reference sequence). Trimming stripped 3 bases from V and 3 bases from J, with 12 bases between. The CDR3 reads CSARGGAFYNEQFF. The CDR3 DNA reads TGCAGTGCTAGGGGGGGGGCCTTCTACAATGAGCAGTTCTTC.

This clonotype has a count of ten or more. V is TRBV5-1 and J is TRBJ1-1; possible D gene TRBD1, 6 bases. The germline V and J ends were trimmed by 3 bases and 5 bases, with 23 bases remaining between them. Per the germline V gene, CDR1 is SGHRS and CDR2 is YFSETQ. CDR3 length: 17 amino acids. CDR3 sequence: CASSSGGLGGMRTEAFF. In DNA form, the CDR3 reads TGCGCCAGCAGCTCCGGGGGTTTAGGGGGAATGAGGACTGAAGCTTTCTTT.

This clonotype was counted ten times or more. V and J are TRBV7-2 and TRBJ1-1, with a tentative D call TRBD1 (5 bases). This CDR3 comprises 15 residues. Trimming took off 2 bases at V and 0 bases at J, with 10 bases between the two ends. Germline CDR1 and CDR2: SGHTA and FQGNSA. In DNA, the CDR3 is TGTGCCAGCAGCTTACAGGGAAGTATGAACACTGAAGCTTTCTTT. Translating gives CASSLQGSMNTEAFF.

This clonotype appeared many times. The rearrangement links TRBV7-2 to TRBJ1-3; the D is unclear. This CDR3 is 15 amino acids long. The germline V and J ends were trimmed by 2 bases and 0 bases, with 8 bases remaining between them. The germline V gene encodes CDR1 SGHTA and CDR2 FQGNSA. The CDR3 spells CASSLRVYSGNTIYF. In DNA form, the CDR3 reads TGTGCCAGCAGCTTACGGGTATACTCTGGAAACACCATATATTTT.

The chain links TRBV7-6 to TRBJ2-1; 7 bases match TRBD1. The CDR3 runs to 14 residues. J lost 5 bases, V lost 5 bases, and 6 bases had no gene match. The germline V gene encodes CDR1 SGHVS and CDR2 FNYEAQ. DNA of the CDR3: TGTGCCAGCAGCCGGGACAGCGTTAACAATGAGCAGTTCTTC. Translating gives CASSRDSVNNEQFF.

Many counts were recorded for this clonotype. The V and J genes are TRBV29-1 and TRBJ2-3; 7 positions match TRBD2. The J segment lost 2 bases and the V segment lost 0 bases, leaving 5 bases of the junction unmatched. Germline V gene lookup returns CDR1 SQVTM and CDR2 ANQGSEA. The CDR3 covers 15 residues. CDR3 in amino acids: CSVEDLRGSTDTQYF. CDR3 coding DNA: TGCAGCGTTGAAGATCTGCGGGGGTCCACAGATACGCAGTATTTT.